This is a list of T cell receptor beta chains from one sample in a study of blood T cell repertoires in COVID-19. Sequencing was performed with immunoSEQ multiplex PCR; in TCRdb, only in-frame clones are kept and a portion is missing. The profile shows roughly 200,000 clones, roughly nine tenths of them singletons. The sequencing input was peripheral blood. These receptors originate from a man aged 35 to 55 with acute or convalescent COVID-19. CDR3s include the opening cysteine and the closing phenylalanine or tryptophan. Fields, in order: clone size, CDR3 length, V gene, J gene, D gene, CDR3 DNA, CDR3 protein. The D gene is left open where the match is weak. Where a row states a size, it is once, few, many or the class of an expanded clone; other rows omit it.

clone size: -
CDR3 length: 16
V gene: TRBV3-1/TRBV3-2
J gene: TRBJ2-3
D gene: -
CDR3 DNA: TGTGCCAGCAGCCGGTTGGAGGGAAGGGGCACAGATACGCAGTATTTT
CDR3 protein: CASSRLEGRGTDTQYF

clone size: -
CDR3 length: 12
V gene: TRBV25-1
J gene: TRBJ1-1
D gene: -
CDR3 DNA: TGTGCCAGCAGTGAAACAGGGCTAGAAGCTTTCTTT
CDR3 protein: CASSETGLEAFF

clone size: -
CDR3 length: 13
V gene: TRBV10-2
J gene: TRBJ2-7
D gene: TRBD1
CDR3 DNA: TGCGCCAGTGGGGGGACAGGGTACTACGAGCAGTACTTC
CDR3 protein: CASGGTGYYEQYF

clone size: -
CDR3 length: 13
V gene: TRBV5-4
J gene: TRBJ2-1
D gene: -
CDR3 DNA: TGTGCCAGCAGCTTGGGGGGGCGCAATGAGCAGTTCTTC
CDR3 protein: CASSLGGRNEQFF

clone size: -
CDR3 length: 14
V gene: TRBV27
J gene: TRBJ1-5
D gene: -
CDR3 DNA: TGTGCCAGCTGGGGGGAAGAAAGCAATCAGCCCCAGCATTTT
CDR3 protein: CASWGEESNQPQHF

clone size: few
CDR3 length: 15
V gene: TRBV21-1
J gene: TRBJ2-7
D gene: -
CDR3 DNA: TGTGCCAGCAGCAAACCCAGGGTTAGGCTACGGGAGCAGTACTTC
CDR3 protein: CASSKPRVRLREQYF

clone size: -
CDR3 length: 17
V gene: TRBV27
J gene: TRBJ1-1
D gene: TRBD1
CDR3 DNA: TGTGCCAGCAGTTTATCGTGGGGGGACAGGGGGCAAACTGAAGCTTTCTTT
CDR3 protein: CASSLSWGDRGQTEAFF

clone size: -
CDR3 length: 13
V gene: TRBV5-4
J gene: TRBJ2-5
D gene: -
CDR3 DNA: TGTGCCAGCACCACCCGGGAGCAAGAGACCCAGTACTTC
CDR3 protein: CASTTREQETQYF

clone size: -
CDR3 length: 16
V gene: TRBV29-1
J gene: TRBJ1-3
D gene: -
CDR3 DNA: TGCAGCGTTGAAAAAGAACAGGAACTGACTGGAAACACCATATATTTT
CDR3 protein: CSVEKEQELTGNTIYF

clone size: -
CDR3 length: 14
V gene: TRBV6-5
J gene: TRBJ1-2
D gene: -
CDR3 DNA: TGTGCCAGCAGCCCCGGACAGCGGAACTATGGCTACACCTTC
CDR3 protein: CASSPGQRNYGYTF

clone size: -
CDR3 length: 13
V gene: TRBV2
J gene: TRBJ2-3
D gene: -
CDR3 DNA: TGTGCCAGCAGCCCCCAAATCGAGGATACGCAGTATTTT
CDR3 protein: CASSPQIEDTQYF

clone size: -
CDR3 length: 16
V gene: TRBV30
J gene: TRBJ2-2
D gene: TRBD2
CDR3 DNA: TGTGCCTGGAGTGTACACGGGGGGGCGGACACCGGGGAGCTGTTTTTT
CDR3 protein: CAWSVHGGADTGELFF

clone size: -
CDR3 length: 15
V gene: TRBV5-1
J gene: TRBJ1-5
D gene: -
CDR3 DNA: TGCGCCAGCAGCTTGAATTGGGGGCACAATCAGCCCCAGCATTTT
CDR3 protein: CASSLNWGHNQPQHF

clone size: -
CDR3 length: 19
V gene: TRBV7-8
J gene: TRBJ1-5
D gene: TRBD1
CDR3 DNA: TGTGCCAGCAGCTTAGGCGGGACAGAAAATGTACGCCCCAATCAGCCCCAGCATTTT
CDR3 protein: CASSLGGTENVRPNQPQHF

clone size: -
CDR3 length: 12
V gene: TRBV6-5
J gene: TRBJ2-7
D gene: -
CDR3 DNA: TGTGCCAGCAGTCAGCGGAGCTACGAGCAGTACTTC
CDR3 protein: CASSQRSYEQYF

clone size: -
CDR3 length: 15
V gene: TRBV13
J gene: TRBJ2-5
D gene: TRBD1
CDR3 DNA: TGTGCCAGCAGCTTAGTGAGACAGGGGAGGGAGACCCAGTACTTC
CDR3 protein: CASSLVRQGRETQYF

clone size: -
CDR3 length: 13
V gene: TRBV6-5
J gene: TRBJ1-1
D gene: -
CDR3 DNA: TGTGCCAGCAGTTACGTAAGGGGTACTGAAGCTTTCTTT
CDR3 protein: CASSYVRGTEAFF

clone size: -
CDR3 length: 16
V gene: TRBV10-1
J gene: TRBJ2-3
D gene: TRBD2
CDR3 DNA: TGCGCCAGCAGTGAAGGGCTAGCGGCGAGCACAGATACGCAGTATTTT
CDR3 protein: CASSEGLAASTDTQYF

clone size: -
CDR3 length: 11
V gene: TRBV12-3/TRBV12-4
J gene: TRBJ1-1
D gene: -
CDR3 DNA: TGTGCCAGCAGGGGGGCCGTTGAAGCTTTCTTT
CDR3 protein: CASRGAVEAFF

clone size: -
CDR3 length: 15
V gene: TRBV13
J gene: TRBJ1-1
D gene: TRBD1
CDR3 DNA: TGTGCCAGCAGCTTAGGGACAGGGTTGGGCACTGAAGCTTTCTTT
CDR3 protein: CASSLGTGLGTEAFF

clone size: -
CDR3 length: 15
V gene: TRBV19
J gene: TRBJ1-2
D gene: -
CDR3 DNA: TGTGCCAGTAGTACCCACGGGACTTCGCACTATGGCTACACCTTC
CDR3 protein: CASSTHGTSHYGYTF

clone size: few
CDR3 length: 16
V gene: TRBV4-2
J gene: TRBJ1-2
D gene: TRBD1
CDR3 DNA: TGTGCCAGCAGCCATTCTTGGGACAGGGCTAACTATGGCTACACCTTC
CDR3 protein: CASSHSWDRANYGYTF

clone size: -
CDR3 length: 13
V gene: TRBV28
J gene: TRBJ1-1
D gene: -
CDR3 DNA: TGTGCCAGCACCTATTCGACTGGCACTGAAGCTTTCTTT
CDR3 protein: CASTYSTGTEAFF

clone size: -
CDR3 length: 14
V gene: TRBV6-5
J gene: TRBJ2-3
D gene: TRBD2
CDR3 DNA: TGTGCCAGCAAAGCAGGGAGGGCCACAGATACGCAGTATTTT
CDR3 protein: CASKAGRATDTQYF

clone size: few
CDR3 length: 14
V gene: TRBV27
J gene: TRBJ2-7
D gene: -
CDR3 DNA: TGTGCCAGCAGTTTAGAGGAGGGTCCCTACGAGCAGTACTTC
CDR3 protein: CASSLEEGPYEQYF

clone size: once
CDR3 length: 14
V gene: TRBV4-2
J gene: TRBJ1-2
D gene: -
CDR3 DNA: TGTGCCAGCAGCCAAGGAGGGGGAGACTATGGCTACACCTTC
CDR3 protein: CASSQGGGDYGYTF

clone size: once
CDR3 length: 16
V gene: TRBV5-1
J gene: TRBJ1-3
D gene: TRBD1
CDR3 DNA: TGCGCCAGCAGCTTGGAGGGCAGGGGGGAAGGAAACACCATATATTTT
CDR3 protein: CASSLEGRGEGNTIYF

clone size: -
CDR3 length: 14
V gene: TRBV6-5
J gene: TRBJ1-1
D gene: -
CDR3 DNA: TGTGCCAGCAGTTTAGGGGTGGGCAACACTGAAGCTTTCTTT
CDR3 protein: CASSLGVGNTEAFF

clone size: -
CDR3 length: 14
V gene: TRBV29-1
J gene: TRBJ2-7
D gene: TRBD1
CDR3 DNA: TGCAGCGTGGAGAGGACAGGGGTCTCTTCCGAGCAGTACTTC
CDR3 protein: CSVERTGVSSEQYF

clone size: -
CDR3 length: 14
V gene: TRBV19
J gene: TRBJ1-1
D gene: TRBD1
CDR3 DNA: TGTGCCAGTAGTATGGAGGGGGCTAGAACTGAAGCTTTCTTT
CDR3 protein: CASSMEGARTEAFF

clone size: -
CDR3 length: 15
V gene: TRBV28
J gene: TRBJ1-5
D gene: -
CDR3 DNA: TGTGCCAGCAGTTTTGCAGGGACTGCAAATCAGCCCCAGCATTTT
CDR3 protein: CASSFAGTANQPQHF

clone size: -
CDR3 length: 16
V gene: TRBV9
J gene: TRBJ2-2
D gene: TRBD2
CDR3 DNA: TGTGCCAGCAGCGCCCCTGAAGCGGGGGTCACCGGGGAGCTGTTTTTT
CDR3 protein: CASSAPEAGVTGELFF

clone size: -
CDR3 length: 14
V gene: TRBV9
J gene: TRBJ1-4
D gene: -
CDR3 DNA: TGTGCCAGCAGCGTATCTTCAACTAATGAAAAACTGTTTTTT
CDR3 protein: CASSVSSTNEKLFF

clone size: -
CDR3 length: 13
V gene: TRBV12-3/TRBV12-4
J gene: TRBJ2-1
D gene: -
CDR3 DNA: TGTGCCAGCAGTTTTTGGGCGGGGTCGGAGCAGTTCTTC
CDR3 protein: CASSFWAGSEQFF

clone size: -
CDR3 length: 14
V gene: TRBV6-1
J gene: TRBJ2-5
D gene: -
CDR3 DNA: TGTGCCAGCAGTGAATCCGCAGGGAGGGAGACCCAGTACTTC
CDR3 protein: CASSESAGRETQYF

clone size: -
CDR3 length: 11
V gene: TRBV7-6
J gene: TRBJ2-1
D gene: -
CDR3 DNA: TGTGCCAGCAGCCCCGCCAGTGAGCAGTTCTTC
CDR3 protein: CASSPASEQFF

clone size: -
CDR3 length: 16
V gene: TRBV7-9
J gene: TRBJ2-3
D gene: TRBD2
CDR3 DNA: TGTGCCAGCAGCCCAAGAGGACTAGCGGGGGCAGATACGCAGTATTTT
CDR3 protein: CASSPRGLAGADTQYF

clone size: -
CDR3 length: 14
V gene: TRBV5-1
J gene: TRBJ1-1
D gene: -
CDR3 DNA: TGCGCCAGCAGCCCAGGGGACATGAACACTGAAGCTTTCTTT
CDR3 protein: CASSPGDMNTEAFF

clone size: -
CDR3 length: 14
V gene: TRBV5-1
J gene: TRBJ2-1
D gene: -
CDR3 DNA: TGCGCCAGTTCCGCCAGGACAGCTTCGAATGAGCAGTTCTTC
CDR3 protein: CASSARTASNEQFF

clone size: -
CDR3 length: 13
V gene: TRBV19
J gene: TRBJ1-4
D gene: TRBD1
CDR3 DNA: TGTGCCAGTAGTTCCGGGACAGGGGATGAACTGTTTTTT
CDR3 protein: CASSSGTGDELFF

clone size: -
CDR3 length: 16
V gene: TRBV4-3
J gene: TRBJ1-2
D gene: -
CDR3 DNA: TGCGCCAGCAGCCAAGAGCGGGGCTTTGGGGAATATGGCTACACCTTC
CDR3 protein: CASSQERGFGEYGYTF

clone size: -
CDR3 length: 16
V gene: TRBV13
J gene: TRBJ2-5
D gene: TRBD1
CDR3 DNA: TGTGCCAGCAGCTTTCGGACAGGGGGCTATGTTGAGACCCAGTACTTC
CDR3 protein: CASSFRTGGYVETQYF

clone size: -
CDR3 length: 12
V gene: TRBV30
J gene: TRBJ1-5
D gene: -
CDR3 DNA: TGTGCCTGGAGTCCAACCGGGAATCAGGCGCATTTT
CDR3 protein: CAWSPTGNQAHF

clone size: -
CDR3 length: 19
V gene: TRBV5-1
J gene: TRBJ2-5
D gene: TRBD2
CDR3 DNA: TGCGCCAGCAGCAACGGGGTGGGTAGCGGGGGCCTCTCCGGAACGACCCAGTACTTC
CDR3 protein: CASSNGVGSGGLSGTTQYF

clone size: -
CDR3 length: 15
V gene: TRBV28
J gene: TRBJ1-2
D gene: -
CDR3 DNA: TGTGCCAGCAGTCCCTCTTTTCCCCAGGGTTATGGCTACACCTTC
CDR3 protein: CASSPSFPQGYGYTF

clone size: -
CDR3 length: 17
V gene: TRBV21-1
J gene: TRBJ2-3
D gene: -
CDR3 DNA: TGTGCCAGCAGCAAAGCTAAGGGGAATCGCGCGGGGGATACGCAGTATTTT
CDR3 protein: CASSKAKGNRAGDTQYF

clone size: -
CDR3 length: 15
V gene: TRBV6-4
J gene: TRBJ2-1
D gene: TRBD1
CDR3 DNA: TGTGCCAGCAGTGCCAGGGGGAAGGGCTACAATGAGCAGTTCTTC
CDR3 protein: CASSARGKGYNEQFF

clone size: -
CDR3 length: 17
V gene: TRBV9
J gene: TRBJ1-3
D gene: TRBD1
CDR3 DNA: TGTGCCAGCAGCCCACGGGACAGGGGAACAGCTGGAAACACCATATATTTT
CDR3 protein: CASSPRDRGTAGNTIYF

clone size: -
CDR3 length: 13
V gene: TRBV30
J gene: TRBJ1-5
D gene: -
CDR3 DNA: TGTGCCTGGAGTACCCGGGGGAATCAGCCCCAGCATTTT
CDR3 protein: CAWSTRGNQPQHF

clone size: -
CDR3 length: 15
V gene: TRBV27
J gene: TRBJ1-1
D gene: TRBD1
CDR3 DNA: TGTGCCAGCAGTCGAGGGGGCGCGATGAACACTGAAGCTTTCTTT
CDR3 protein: CASSRGGAMNTEAFF

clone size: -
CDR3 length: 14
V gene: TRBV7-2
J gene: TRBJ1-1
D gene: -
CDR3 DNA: TGTGCCAGCAGCTTCGGGACACCGAACACTGAAGCTTTCTTT
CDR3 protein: CASSFGTPNTEAFF

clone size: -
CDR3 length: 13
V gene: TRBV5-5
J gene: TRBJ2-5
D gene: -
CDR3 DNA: TGTGCCAGCAGCTTGAGGGGGCAAGAGACCCAGTACTTC
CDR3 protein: CASSLRGQETQYF

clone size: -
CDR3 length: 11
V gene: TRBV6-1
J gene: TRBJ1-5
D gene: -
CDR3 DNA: TGTGCCAGCAGTGAAGGGGCATCCCAGCATTTT
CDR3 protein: CASSEGASQHF

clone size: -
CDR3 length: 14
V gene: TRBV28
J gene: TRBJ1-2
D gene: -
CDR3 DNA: TGTGCCAGCAGTTTAGCGGCCGTTATCGATGGCTACACCTTC
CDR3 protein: CASSLAAVIDGYTF

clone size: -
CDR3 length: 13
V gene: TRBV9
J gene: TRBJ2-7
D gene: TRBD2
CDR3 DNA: TGTGCCAGCAGCGCTGGGAGGGGCTACGAGCAGTACTTC
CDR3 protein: CASSAGRGYEQYF

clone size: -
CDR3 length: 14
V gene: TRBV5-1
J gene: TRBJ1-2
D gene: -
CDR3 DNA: TGCGCCAGCAGCTTGGAAGCCCATAACTATGGCTACACCTTC
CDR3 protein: CASSLEAHNYGYTF

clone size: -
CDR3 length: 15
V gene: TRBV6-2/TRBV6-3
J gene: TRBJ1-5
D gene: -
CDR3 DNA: TGTGCCAGCAGTACACAATACAGGGCTTATCAGCCCCAGCATTTT
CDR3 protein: CASSTQYRAYQPQHF

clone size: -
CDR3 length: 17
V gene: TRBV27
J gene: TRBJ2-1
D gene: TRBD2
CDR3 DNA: TGTGCCAGCAGTTCCCTACTAGCGCGCGAACGGAACAATGAGCAGTTCTTC
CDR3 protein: CASSSLLARERNNEQFF